This is a list of T cell receptor beta chains from one sample in a study of identical twins' blood T cells. Each CDR3 protein is one row after TCRdb ran MiXCR on the 5' RACE reads. This sample yields hundreds of thousands of distinct CDR3 sequences, of which about 28% are seen a single time; 6.1% belongs to the top ten. The sequenced sample was PBMCs. These receptor sequences come from a woman aged 18-55 years in good health. CDR3s include the opening cysteine and the closing phenylalanine or tryptophan. D genes are given only for firm matches. Only some rows state a clone size, as once, few, many or a class for expanded clones.

J gene,D gene,clone size,V gene,CDR3 protein,CDR3 DNA
TRBJ2-1,TRBD2,.,TRBV20-1,CSAPLREGGNEQFF,TGCAGTGCCCCTTTGCGGGAGGGCGGCAATGAGCAGTTCTTC
TRBJ1-2,.,many,TRBV27,CASSLSSSGERGYTF,TGTGCCAGCAGTTTATCATCATCGGGGGAGAGAGGCTACACCTTC
TRBJ1-2,.,few,TRBV14,CASSQANERRYYGYTF,TGTGCCAGCAGCCAGGCTAACGAGCGGAGGTACTATGGCTACACCTTC
TRBJ2-1,.,many,TRBV20-1,CSARDPAGPLYNEQFF,TGCAGTGCTAGAGACCCGGCCGGGCCTCTCTACAATGAGCAGTTCTTC
TRBJ1-1,.,few,TRBV5-1,CASSFGRVMNTEAFF,TGCGCCAGCAGCTTTGGAAGGGTTATGAACACTGAAGCTTTCTTT
TRBJ2-1,TRBD2,.,TRBV15,CATSRDRDYYNGQFF,TGTGCCACCAGCAGAGATAGGGACTACTACAATGGGCAGTTCTTC
TRBJ1-2,TRBD1,few,TRBV20-1,CSARAGDSGYTF,TGCAGTGCTAGAGCTGGGGACAGTGGCTACACCTTC
TRBJ1-6,TRBD1,.,TRBV7-9,CASTRQGNSPLHF,TGTGCCAGCACGCGACAGGGGAATTCACCCCTCCACTTT
TRBJ2-1,TRBD2,few,TRBV20-1,CSARKAGGFYNEQFF,TGCAGTGCTAGAAAAGCGGGGGGGTTCTACAATGAGCAGTTCTTC
TRBJ1-2,TRBD1,.,TRBV3-1,CASRSGGMVSGYTF,TGTGCCAGCAGATCAGGGGGAATGGTATCTGGCTACACCTTC
TRBJ2-3,.,.,TRBV28,CASRIFPATDTQYF,TGTGCCAGCAGAATATTTCCGGCCACAGATACGCAGTATTTT
TRBJ1-1,.,.,TRBV6-2/TRBV6-3,CASSYAGPEAFF,TGTGCCAGCAGTTACGCAGGGCCTGAAGCTTTCTTT
TRBJ2-1,TRBD2,few,TRBV24-1,CATSDSGTSGFYNEQFF,TGTGCCACCAGTGACTCGGGGACTAGCGGATTTTACAATGAGCAGTTCTTC
TRBJ2-3,TRBD2,few,TRBV28,CASIALGLGRYTDTQYF,TGTGCCAGCATTGCTCTGGGACTAGGACGATACACAGATACGCAGTATTTT
TRBJ1-5,TRBD1,.,TRBV12-3/TRBV12-4,CASSLSDRGDQPQHF,TGTGCCAGCAGTCTCTCGGACAGGGGGGATCAGCCCCAGCATTTT
TRBJ2-2,.,few,TRBV9,CASTRVVTGELFF,TGTGCCAGCACCCGCGTGGTTACCGGGGAGCTGTTTTTT
TRBJ2-7,TRBD2,few,TRBV9,CASSPGGTSGRDEQYF,TGTGCCAGCAGCCCGGGGGGGACTAGCGGGAGGGACGAGCAGTACTTC
TRBJ2-2,.,.,TRBV5-1,CASSLPKANTGELFF,TGCGCCAGCAGCCTACCAAAGGCGAACACCGGGGAGCTGTTTTTT
TRBJ1-1,.,.,TRBV7-9,CASSLASVDTEAFF,TGTGCCAGCAGCTTAGCGTCGGTCGACACTGAAGCTTTCTTT
TRBJ2-7,.,.,TRBV12-5,CASGLVRETFPYEQYF,TGTGCTAGTGGTTTGGTACGTGAGACTTTCCCCTACGAGCAGTACTTC
TRBJ1-5,.,.,TRBV19,CASSIGNQPQHF,TGTGCCAGTAGTATTGGGAATCAGCCCCAGCATTTT
TRBJ1-1,TRBD1,.,TRBV19,CASSMGQGNTEAFF,TGTGCCAGTAGCATGGGACAGGGGAACACTGAAGCTTTCTTT
TRBJ1-4,.,few,TRBV7-9,CASSQLQLTNEKLFF,TGTGCCAGCAGCCAACTCCAGCTAACTAATGAAAAACTGTTTTTT